These T cell receptor beta chains were read from a single sample in a study of regulatory T cells in long-lasting Graves disease. TCRdb redid the calling of the multiplex PCR reads with MiXCR, one entry per CDR3 protein. The sample carries about 540,000 distinct CDR3 sequences, around an eighth recorded once. Another study also made use of these data, one on T cells in Graves' hyperthyroidism and ophthalmopathy.

Specimen: peripheral blood mononuclear cells (PBMCs), collected at new diagnosis, from a patient treated with antithyroid drugs. The source of these receptors is a man in his thirties or forties with Graves disease. Both conserved end residues are part of each CDR3. Fields, in order: V gene, clone size, D gene, J gene, CDR3 DNA, CDR3 protein. D genes are given only for firm matches. Some rows have no size entry. The others give once, few or many, or a class for an expanded clone.

>TRBV29-1|many|TRBD2|TRBJ2-7
TGCAGCGTCAGAGCCCTCTCCGGGACTACCAGCTACGAGCAGTACTTC
CSVRALSGTTSYEQYF
>TRBV24-1|.|.|TRBJ2-7
TGTGCCACCAGTGATATGTATCAGCAGTACTTC
CATSDMYQQYF
>TRBV7-7|.|.|TRBJ2-7
TGTGCCAGCAGCTTAGGGTCGCCCAACTACGAGCAGTACTTC
CASSLGSPNYEQYF
>TRBV27|few|.|TRBJ2-7
TGTGCCAGCAGTTTTCTAGCGTCCAACGAGCAGTACTTC
CASSFLASNEQYF
>TRBV20-1|many|.|TRBJ2-1
TGCAGTGCCAGAGTTACTGAGCAGTTCTTC
CSARVTEQFF
>TRBV29-1|.|TRBD1|TRBJ2-7
TGCAGCGTTGATGGACAGGGGATCTACGAGCAGTACTTC
CSVDGQGIYEQYF
>TRBV6-2/TRBV6-3|.|.|TRBJ2-5
TGTGCCAGCCGCGTTATGGAGACCCAGTACTTC
CASRVMETQYF
>TRBV4-1|few|TRBD2|TRBJ2-7
TGCGCCAGCAGCCAAGAAGGTGGGAGGGCCCTCTACGAGCAGTACTTC
CASSQEGGRALYEQYF
>TRBV29-1|.|.|TRBJ1-3
TGCAGCGTTGCAGGGATGGGAAACACCATATATTTT
CSVAGMGNTIYF
>TRBV19|few|.|TRBJ2-7
TGTGCCAGTAGTGAGGAGGAAGGGATCTCCTACGAGCAGTACTTC
CASSEEEGISYEQYF
>TRBV29-1|few|TRBD2|TRBJ2-2
TGCAGCGTACCGGGGGGGTATTTAGTGCGCGGGGAGCTGTTTTTT
CSVPGGYLVRGELFF
>TRBV6-1|many|.|TRBJ1-5
TGTGCCAGCAATCAGGTGGGGGGCGCGAGCAATCAGCCCCAGCATTTT
CASNQVGGASNQPQHF
>TRBV12-5|many|.|TRBJ2-1
TGTGCTAGTGGTTTGGTACCCCTCCTATACAATGAGCAGTTCTTC
CASGLVPLLYNEQFF
>TRBV2|many|TRBD1|TRBJ1-4
TGTGCCAGCAGGGACAGGGGGAGAGAAAAACTGTTTTTT
CASRDRGREKLFF
>TRBV20-1|.|TRBD2|TRBJ2-4
TGCAGCAGCGGGAGAGGTAACATTCAGTACTTC
CSSGRGNIQYF
>TRBV4-1|.|.|TRBJ2-1
TGCGCCAACAGCCAAGGCCGTTCAGTAAACAATGAGCAGTTCTTC
CANSQGRSVNNEQFF
>TRBV15|many|TRBD1|TRBJ2-7
TGTGCCACCAGCAGAGATATGGGGACAGCCTCGAACAAGCAGTACTTC
CATSRDMGTASNKQYF